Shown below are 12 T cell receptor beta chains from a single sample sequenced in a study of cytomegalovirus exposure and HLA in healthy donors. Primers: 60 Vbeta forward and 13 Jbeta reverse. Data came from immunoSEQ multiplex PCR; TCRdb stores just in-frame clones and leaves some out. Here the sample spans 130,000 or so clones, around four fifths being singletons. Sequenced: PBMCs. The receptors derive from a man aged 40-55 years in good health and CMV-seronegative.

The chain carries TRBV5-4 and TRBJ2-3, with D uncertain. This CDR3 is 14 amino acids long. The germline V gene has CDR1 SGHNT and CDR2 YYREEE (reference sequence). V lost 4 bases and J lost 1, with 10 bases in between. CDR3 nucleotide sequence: TGTGCCAGCAGCCCCCAGGTCCGCACAGATACGCAGTATTTT. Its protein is CASSPQVRTDTQYF.

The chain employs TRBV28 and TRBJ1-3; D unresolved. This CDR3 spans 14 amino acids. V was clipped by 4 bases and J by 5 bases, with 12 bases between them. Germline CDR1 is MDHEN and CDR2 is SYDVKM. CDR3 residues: CASSYGGSRNTIYF. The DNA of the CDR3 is TGTGCCAGCAGTTACGGCGGATCTCGAAACACCATATATTTT.

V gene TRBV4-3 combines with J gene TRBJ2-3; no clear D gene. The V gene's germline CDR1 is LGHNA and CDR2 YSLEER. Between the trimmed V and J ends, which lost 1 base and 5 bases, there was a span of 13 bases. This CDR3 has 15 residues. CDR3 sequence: CASSQASIALDTQYF. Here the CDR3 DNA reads TGCGCCAGCAGCCAAGCGTCCATCGCGCTAGATACGCAGTATTTT.

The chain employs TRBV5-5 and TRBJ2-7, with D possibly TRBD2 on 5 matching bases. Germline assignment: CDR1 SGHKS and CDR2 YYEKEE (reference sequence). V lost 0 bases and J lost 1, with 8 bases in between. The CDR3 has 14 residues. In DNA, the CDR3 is TGTGCCAGCAGCTTGGCTGGGGAGTCCTACGAGCAGTACTTC. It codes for CASSLAGESYEQYF.

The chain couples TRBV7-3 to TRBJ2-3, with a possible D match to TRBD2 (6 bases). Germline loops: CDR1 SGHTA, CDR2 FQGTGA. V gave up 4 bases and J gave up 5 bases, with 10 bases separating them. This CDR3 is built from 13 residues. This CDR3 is CASSSLGGDTQYF. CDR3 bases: TGTGCCAGCAGCTCCTTGGGGGGAGATACGCAGTATTTT.

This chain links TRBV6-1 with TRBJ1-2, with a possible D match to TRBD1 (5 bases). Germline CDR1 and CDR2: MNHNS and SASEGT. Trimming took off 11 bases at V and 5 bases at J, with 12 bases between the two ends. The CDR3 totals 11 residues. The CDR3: CAVLGGYGYTF. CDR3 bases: TGTGCCGTACTTGGGGGGTATGGCTACACCTTC.

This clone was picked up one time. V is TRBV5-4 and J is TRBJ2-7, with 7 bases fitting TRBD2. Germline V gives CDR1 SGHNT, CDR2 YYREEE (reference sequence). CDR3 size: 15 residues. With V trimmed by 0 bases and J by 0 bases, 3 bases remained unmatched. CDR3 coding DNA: TGTGCCAGCAGCTTGGTGGGCGGGAGCTCCTACGAGCAGTACTTC. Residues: CASSLVGGSSYEQYF.

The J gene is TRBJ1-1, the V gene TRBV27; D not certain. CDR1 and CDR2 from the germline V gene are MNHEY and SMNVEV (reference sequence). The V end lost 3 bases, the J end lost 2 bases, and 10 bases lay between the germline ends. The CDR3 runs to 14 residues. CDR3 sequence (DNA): TGTGCCAGCAGTTTCAAGTACTTAAACACTGAAGCTTTCTTT. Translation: CASSFKYLNTEAFF.

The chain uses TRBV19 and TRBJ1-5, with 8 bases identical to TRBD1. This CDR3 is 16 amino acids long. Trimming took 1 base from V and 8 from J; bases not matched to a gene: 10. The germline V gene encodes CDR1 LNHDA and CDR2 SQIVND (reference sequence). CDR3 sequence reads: CASSIGVRQGMEPQHF. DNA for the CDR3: TGTGCCAGTAGTATAGGGGTTAGACAGGGGATGGAGCCCCAGCATTTT.

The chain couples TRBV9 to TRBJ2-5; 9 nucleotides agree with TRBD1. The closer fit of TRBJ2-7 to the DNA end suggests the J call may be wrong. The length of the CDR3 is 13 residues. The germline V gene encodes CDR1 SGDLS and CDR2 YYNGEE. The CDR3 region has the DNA TGTGCCAGCAGCGTAGGACAGGGGGACGAGCAGTACTTC. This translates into CASSVGQGDEQYF.

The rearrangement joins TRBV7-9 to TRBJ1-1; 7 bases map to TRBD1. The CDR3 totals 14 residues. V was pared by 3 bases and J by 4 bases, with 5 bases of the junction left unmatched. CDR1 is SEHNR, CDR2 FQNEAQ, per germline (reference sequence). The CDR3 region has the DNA TGTGCCAGCAGCTTGAATCCAGGGGGCACTGAAGCTTTCTTT. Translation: CASSLNPGGTEAFF. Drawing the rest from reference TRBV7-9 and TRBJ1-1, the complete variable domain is DTGVSQNPRHKITKRGQNVTFRCDPISEHNRLYWYRQTLGQGPEFLTYFQNEAQLEKSRLLSDRFSAERPKGSFSTLEIQRTEQGDSAMYLCASSLNPGGTEAFFGQGTRLTVV.

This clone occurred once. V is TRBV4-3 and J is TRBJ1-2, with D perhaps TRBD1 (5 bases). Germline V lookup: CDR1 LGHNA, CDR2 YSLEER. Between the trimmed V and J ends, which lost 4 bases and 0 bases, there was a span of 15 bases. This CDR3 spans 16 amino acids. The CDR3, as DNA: TGCGCCAGCAGCCCCTGGGGGGAGTTAGCTAACTATGGCTACACCTTC. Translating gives CASSPWGELANYGYTF.